One sample yielded the 24 T cell receptor beta chains listed below, sequenced in a study of PD-L1 blockade in urothelial cancer. As for time point: pretreatment peripheral blood. Using immunoSEQ multiplex PCR, the repertoire was profiled, and TCRdb retains in-frame clones only, with some absent. In the table there are 40,000 to 55,000 clones, approximately 90% of which are singletons. Specimen: PBMCs, collected around atezolizumab (anti-PD-L1) treatment. The receptors originated from a donor older than 35 with urothelial cancer.

For the CDR3, the DNA is TGTGCCAGCAAAAAATCTAGCGGGAGGGCCGAAGAGACCCAGTACTTC. It translates to CASKKSSGRAEETQYF. The V and J genes are TRBV5-8 and TRBJ2-5, with TRBD2 matching 12 bases. V trimming: 6 bases; J trimming: 3 bases; junction bases outside the gene matches: 9. CDR1 is SGHTS and CDR2 is YDEGEE in the germline V gene. This CDR3 contains 16 residues.

Regarding this clone: Germline is not matched at one junction end, which may reflect a read error. V and J are TRBV7-3 and TRBJ1-4, with D possibly matching TRBD1 (6 bases). The CDR3 loop spans 15 amino acids. Germline V gene sequence: CDR1 SGHTA, CDR2 FQGTGA. In DNA, the CDR3 is TGTGCCAGCAGCCTAACAGGGAGTAGTAATGAAAAACTGTTTTTT. Protein product: CASSLTGSSNEKLFF.

The chain carries TRBV9 and TRBJ1-2; 7 nucleotides align to TRBD1. The length of the CDR3 is 13 residues. Germline-derived CDR1 and CDR2 are SGDLS and YYNGEE. With V trimmed by 3 bases and J by 7 bases, 6 bases remained unmatched. The CDR3 nucleotides read TGTGCCAGCAGCGGACAGGGATCGGGTGGCTACACCTTC. Translated: CASSGQGSGGYTF.

V usage is TRBV2 and J usage is TRBJ2-5; a possible D gene is TRBD2 (6 bases). Between the trimmed V and J ends, which lost 3 bases and 9 bases, there was a span of 14 bases. Germline CDR1 SNHLY, CDR2 FYNNEI. The CDR3 extends over 13 amino acids. In DNA, the CDR3 is TGTGCCAGCAGTGAGGGACCAGGCGGGGCCCAGTACTTC. Amino acid sequence: CASSEGPGGAQYF.

V is TRBV19 and J is TRBJ2-7, with D uncertain. Trimming removed 3 bases at V and 0 bases at J, with 6 bases between. Germline V gives CDR1 LNHDA, CDR2 SQIVND (reference sequence). The CDR3 runs to 13 residues. The CDR3 region is CASSMGLSYEQYF. DNA for the CDR3: TGTGCCAGTAGTATGGGCCTCTCCTACGAGCAGTACTTC.

This chain connects TRBV18 to TRBJ1-1; TRBD1 aligns across 8 bases. This CDR3 spans 15 amino acids. V dropped 5 bases and J dropped 4; count of bases not matched to a gene: 9. Germline loops: CDR1 KGHSH, CDR2 LQKENI. The CDR3 DNA reads TGTGCCAGCTCAGCCGCAGGGGGCGCGGGCACTGAAGCTTTCTTT. Translation: CASSAAGGAGTEAFF.

The V gene is TRBV7-9, the J gene TRBJ1-1, with TRBD1 matching 9 bases. In germline, CDR1 is SEHNR, CDR2 FQNEAQ (reference sequence). The CDR3 is 14 amino acids. The trim removed 5 bases at V and 5 bases at J, leaving 6 bases unmatched. CDR3 sequence: CASSTRTGETEAFF. The DNA for the CDR3 is TGTGCCAGCAGCACCCGGACAGGGGAGACTGAAGCTTTCTTT.

The CDR3 DNA follows: TGTGCCAGCAGCTCTCGGGGTAAAGCTAGCACAGATACGCAGTATTTT. Its translation: CASSSRGKASTDTQYF. V gene TRBV7-2 combines with J gene TRBJ2-3, with D possibly matching TRBD2 (5 bases). This CDR3 is built from 16 residues. Per the germline V gene, CDR1 is SGHTA and CDR2 is FQGNSA. V lost 4 bases and J lost 0, with 14 bases in between.

The chain is built from TRBV30 and TRBJ1-2; a possible D gene is TRBD1 (5 bases). V lost 0 bases to trimming and J lost 9 bases, with 8 bases between them. CDR1 and CDR2 from the germline V gene are GTSNPN and SVGIG (reference sequence). The CDR3 covers 11 residues. CDR3 sequence: CAWSVGVSYTF. DNA of the CDR3: TGTGCCTGGAGTGTAGGGGTTAGCTACACCTTC.

The rearrangement links TRBV19 to TRBJ2-3; 9 bases match TRBD2. The junction had 4 bases not matched to a gene; V was cut back by 5 bases and J by 1 base. The CDR3 contains 15 residues. Germline V gene lookup returns CDR1 LNHDA and CDR2 SQIVND (reference sequence). In DNA form, the CDR3 reads TGTGCCAGTAGTGAGTGGACTAGCGGCACAGATACGCAGTATTTT. This codes for CASSEWTSGTDTQYF.

This chain joins TRBV27 and TRBJ2-5, with TRBD1 matching 7 bases. Germline lookup yields CDR1 MNHEY and CDR2 SMNVEV (reference sequence). The CDR3 is 14 residues long. V shed 6 bases, J shed 4 bases, and the junction held 8 bases outside the gene matches. CDR3 sequence reads: CASRRTGGGETQYF. CDR3 in DNA: TGTGCCAGCAGAAGGACAGGTGGAGGAGAGACCCAGTACTTC.

The genes are TRBV2 and TRBJ2-7; possibly TRBD1 for D (6 bases). The CDR3 totals 15 residues. The V end was cut by 1 base, the J end by 2 bases, with 12 bases between. Germline CDR1 is SNHLY and CDR2 is FYNNEI. The CDR3 bases are TGTGCCAGCAGTGAAGTGGACAGCCTAGCCTACGAGCAGTACTTC. Protein product: CASSEVDSLAYEQYF.

The chain combines TRBV25-1 with TRBJ2-1; weak D call: TRBD2 (6 bases). The germline CDR1 and CDR2 sequences are MGHDK and SYGVNS. The CDR3 totals 17 residues. V was trimmed by 6 bases and J by 0 bases, leaving 18 bases between them. The CDR3 nucleotides read TGTGCCAGCAGCGGACGGGCGGGGACGAGCTCCTACAATGAGCAGTTCTTC. Its protein product is CASSGRAGTSSYNEQFF.

As regards this clone: Germline is not matched at one junction end, which may reflect a read error. The chain employs TRBV4-3 and TRBJ1-4; D is undetermined. The CDR3 totals 16 residues. Germline V gives CDR1 LGHNA, CDR2 YSLEER. The CDR3 region has the DNA TGCGCCAGCAGCCAAGATGGCGCCACAACTAGTGAAAAACTGTTTTTT. Translating gives CASSQDGATTSEKLFF.

J is TRBJ1-2 and V is TRBV11-2, with 10 bases that match TRBD1. The CDR3 is 14 amino acids. Germline values: CDR1 SGHAT, CDR2 FQNNGV. The J segment lost 4 bases and the V segment lost 8 bases, leaving 7 bases of the junction unmatched. The chain's CDR3 is CASHSGTGVYGYTF. DNA for the CDR3: TGTGCCAGCCATTCCGGGACAGGGGTCTATGGCTACACCTTC.

The chain uses TRBV18 and TRBJ1-2; maybe TRBD1 (6 bases). V lost 2 bases to trimming and J lost 4 bases, with 17 bases between them. The length of the CDR3 is 16 residues. Germline V gives CDR1 KGHSH, CDR2 LQKENI. CDR3 in amino acids: CASSPEGPPRGYGYTF. The CDR3, as DNA: TGTGCCAGCTCACCAGAGGGGCCCCCCAGGGGCTATGGCTACACCTTC.

DNA of the CDR3: TGTGCCACCAGCAGAGTAAGGACTAGCGGCAATGAGCAGTTCTTC. It is translated as CATSRVRTSGNEQFF. The chain carries TRBV15 and TRBJ2-1; 10 bases align to TRBD2. CDR3 length: 15 residues. V dropped 1 base and J dropped 6; count of bases not matched to a gene: 3. Germline CDR1 is LNHNV and CDR2 is YYDKDF (reference sequence).

This clone came up a few times. The chain recombines TRBV28 with TRBJ1-1; 7 bases fit TRBD1. This CDR3 contains 14 residues. Germline CDR1 reads MDHEN; CDR2 reads SYDVKM. The ends lost 7 bases at V and 6 bases at J; junction bases unmatched: 11. CDR3 in amino acids: CASTSPVGGPEAFF. Here the CDR3 DNA reads TGTGCCAGCACCTCCCCTGTAGGGGGCCCTGAAGCTTTCTTT.

The chain carries TRBV29-1 and TRBJ2-1; 7 positions agree with TRBD1. Trimming removed 7 bases from V and 4 bases from J; junction bases left unmatched: 10. There are 14 residues in the CDR3. Germline-derived CDR1 and CDR2 are SQVTM and ANQGSEA. As DNA, the CDR3 is TGCAGCGCATTGACAGGGTTTTCGTACAATGAGCAGTTCTTC. Protein sequence: CSALTGFSYNEQFF.

This chain connects TRBV27 to TRBJ2-7; 8 bases align to TRBD1. J gave up 2 bases and V 2 bases, and 11 bases lay outside the gene matches. CDR1 is MNHEY and CDR2 is SMNVEV in the germline V gene (reference sequence). This CDR3 region has 17 residues. The CDR3: CASSLLPPGTGPYEQYF. CDR3 in DNA: TGTGCCAGCAGTTTACTCCCCCCCGGGACAGGACCCTACGAGCAGTACTTC.

This chain uses TRBV15 with TRBJ2-2, with TRBD2 matching 15 bases. V was pared by 4 bases and J by 6 bases, with 6 bases of the junction left unmatched. This CDR3 is built from 17 residues. Per germline, CDR1 LNHNV and CDR2 YYDKDF (reference sequence). The CDR3 nucleotides are TGTGCCACCAGCATTCAAGGACTAGCGGGAGGGTCCGGGGAGCTGTTTTTT. Its protein is CATSIQGLAGGSGELFF.

The chain employs TRBV5-1 and TRBJ2-7, with TRBD2 matching 7 bases. Trimming took 4 bases from V and 2 from J; bases not matched to a gene: 9. Per germline, CDR1 SGHRS and CDR2 YFSETQ. CDR3 length equals 15 residues. The CDR3 DNA reads as TGCGCCAGCAGCCCCCGGCCGGGACTAACCTACGAGCAGTACTTC. This sequence encodes CASSPRPGLTYEQYF.

The chain uses TRBV7-5 and TRBJ1-1; the table's D call, TRBD1, was not checked against the DNA. TRBV7-5 counts as a pseudogene. The CDR3 has 14 residues. In DNA form, the CDR3 reads TGTGCCAGAAGCCGACAGGGGGCAAACACTGAAGCTTTCTTT. Its translation is CARSRQGANTEAFF.

V is TRBV18 and J is TRBJ2-1; perhaps TRBD2 as D (7 bases). The CDR3 totals 16 residues. Germline CDR1 KGHSH, CDR2 LQKENI. V lost 0 bases and J 6 bases, leaving 15 bases between the germline ends. In DNA, the CDR3 is TGTGCCAGCTCACCACCGGGGGGGGGCCCTACCAATGAGCAGTTCTTC. This gives the protein CASSPPGGGPTNEQFF.